These 11 T cell receptor beta chains share one sample of origin, sequenced in a study of early T cells in non-severe SARS-CoV-2 infection. TCRdb reprocessed the 5' RACE reads with MiXCR, giving one entry per CDR3 protein. The data show approximately 31,000 distinct CDR3 sequences, approximately 5.4% seen once. Specimen: whole blood. The receptors come from an adult who was a healthcare worker with PCR-confirmed SARS-CoV-2 infection or an uninfected control (not recorded which).

This chain joins TRBV5-1 and TRBJ2-3, with TRBD2 matching over 11 bases. This CDR3 comprises 16 residues. CDR1 is SGHRS, CDR2 YFSETQ, per germline. The V and J ends lost 2 bases and 3 bases, in that order; junction bases with no gene match: 5. CDR3 bases: TGCGCCAGCAGCTTACTAGCGGGAGATTCGACAGATACGCAGTATTTT. It yields the protein CASSLLAGDSTDTQYF.

The V gene is TRBV18, the J gene TRBJ2-1, with D maybe TRBD2 (6 bases). This CDR3 has 18 residues. The ends were cut back, 5 bases at V and 5 bases at J, with 25 bases in the middle. Germline CDR1 reads KGHSH; CDR2 reads LQKENI. This chain's CDR3 is CASSSPRVGRNPNNEQFF. DNA of the CDR3: TGTGCCAGCTCATCGCCGAGGGTGGGGAGGAACCCCAACAATGAGCAGTTCTTC.

This clonotype was counted at least ten times. The rearrangement joins TRBV4-2 to TRBJ2-3; D is possibly TRBD2 (7 bases). The CDR3 runs to 15 residues. V was cut by 3 bases and J by 3 bases, with 13 bases left in between. The germline V gene has CDR1 LGHNA and CDR2 YNFKEQ. In DNA, the CDR3 is TGTGCCAGCAGCCAGCTGGGGGGGCTAACAGATACGCAGTATTTT. It translates to CASSQLGGLTDTQYF.

Details on this clonotype: This may be a read error, as it is one base from a much larger clone. V usage is TRBV20-1 and J usage is TRBJ1-2; D gene ambiguous. CDR3 size: 12 residues. V was clipped by 5 bases and J by 4 bases, with 11 bases between them. CDR1 is DFQATT, CDR2 SNEGSKA, per germline (reference sequence). The chain's CDR3 is CSAPLLGYGYTF. CDR3 DNA sequence: TGCAGTGCTCCGCTCTTGGGCTATGGCTACACCTTC.

This clonotype was counted ten times or more. This chain links TRBV5-1 with TRBJ2-1; 11 bases agree with TRBD2. Trimming cost V 2 bases and J 9 bases; bases outside gene matches: 7. CDR3 length equals 15 residues. CDR1 and CDR2 from the germline V gene are SGHRS and YFSETQ. The CDR3 DNA is TGCGCCAGCAGCTTTATAGCGGGAGGGCATAGTGAGCAGTTCTTC. Translation: CASSFIAGGHSEQFF.

This clonotype was detected ten times or more. This chain connects TRBV5-1 to TRBJ1-3; a possible D gene is TRBD1 (5 bases). The CDR3 sequence is 15 residues long. V lost 0 bases and J 3 bases, leaving 10 bases between the germline ends. CDR1 and CDR2 from the germline V gene are SGHRS and YFSETQ. CDR3 nucleotide sequence: TGCGCCAGCAGCTTGGATGGGGCATTTGGAAACACCATATATTTT. It translates to CASSLDGAFGNTIYF.

This clonotype was counted at least ten times. The CDR3 loop reads CAIRTGREQFF. The CDR3 nucleotides read TGTGCCATCAGGACAGGGCGGGAGCAGTTCTTC. The V call is TRBV10-3, the J call TRBJ2-1; 7 nucleotides line up with TRBD1. Germline V gene data show CDR1 as ENHRY and CDR2 as SYGVKD. This CDR3 has 11 amino acids. J was trimmed by 10 bases and V by 6 bases; bases with no gene match: 3.

The gene calls are TRBV27 and TRBJ2-5; TRBD2 is a possible D gene (5 bases). The germline gives CDR1 MNHEY, CDR2 SMNVEV (reference sequence). V was pared by 0 bases and J by 4 bases, with 24 bases between. CDR3 length equals 19 residues. Here the CDR3 reads CASSLSGSTRAVVRETQYF. The CDR3 bases are TGTGCCAGCAGTTTATCTGGGAGCACTAGGGCGGTAGTTAGAGAGACCCAGTACTTC.

This clonotype showed up just a few times. The chain uses TRBV7-2 and TRBJ2-1; the match to TRBD2 covers 9 bases. Germline values: CDR1 SGHTA, CDR2 FQGNSA. With V trimmed by 2 bases and J by 6 bases, 11 bases remained unmatched. CDR3 length equals 17 residues. The CDR3 nucleotides are TGTGCCAGCAGCTTACGACGGATTAGCGGGAGAAGCAATGAGCAGTTCTTC. Its protein is CASSLRRISGRSNEQFF.

This clonotype was observed at least ten times. One end of the junction fails to match germline, which may point to a read error. The V call is TRBV28, the J call TRBJ1-2; D might be TRBD1 (5 bases). Germline V gives CDR1 MDHEN, CDR2 SYDVKM. The CDR3 has 16 amino acids. The CDR3 sequence is CASSLYESSRDVQSNF. DNA of the CDR3: TGTGCCAGCAGTTTGTACGAAAGCAGCCGGGACGTCCAGTCCAACTTC.

This clonotype was detected ten times or more. The V call is TRBV7-7, the J call TRBJ2-2; D is uncertain. Germline V gene data show CDR1 as SSHAT and CDR2 as FNYEAQ (reference sequence). Trimming shortened V by 8 bases and J by 0 bases, and 7 bases separated the two germline ends. This CDR3 comprises 13 residues. The chain's CDR3 is CASAITNTGELFF. In nucleotides, the CDR3 is TGTGCCAGCGCGATAACGAACACCGGGGAGCTGTTTTTT.